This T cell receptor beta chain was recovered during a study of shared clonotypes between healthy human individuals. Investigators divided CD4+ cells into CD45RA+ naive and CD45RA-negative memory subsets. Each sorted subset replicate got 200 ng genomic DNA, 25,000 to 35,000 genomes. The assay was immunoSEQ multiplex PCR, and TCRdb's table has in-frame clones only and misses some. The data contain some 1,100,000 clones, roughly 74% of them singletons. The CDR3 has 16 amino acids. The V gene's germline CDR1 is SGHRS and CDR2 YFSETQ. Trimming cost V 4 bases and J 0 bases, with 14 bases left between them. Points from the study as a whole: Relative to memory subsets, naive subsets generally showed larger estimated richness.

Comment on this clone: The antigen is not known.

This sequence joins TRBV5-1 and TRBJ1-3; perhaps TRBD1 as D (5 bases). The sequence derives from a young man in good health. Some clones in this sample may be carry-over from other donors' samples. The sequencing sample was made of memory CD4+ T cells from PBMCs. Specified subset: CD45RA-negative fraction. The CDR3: CASSPPRADSGNTIYF. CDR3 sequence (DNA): TGCGCCAGCAGCCCACCCAGGGCAGACTCTGGAAACACCATATATTTT.